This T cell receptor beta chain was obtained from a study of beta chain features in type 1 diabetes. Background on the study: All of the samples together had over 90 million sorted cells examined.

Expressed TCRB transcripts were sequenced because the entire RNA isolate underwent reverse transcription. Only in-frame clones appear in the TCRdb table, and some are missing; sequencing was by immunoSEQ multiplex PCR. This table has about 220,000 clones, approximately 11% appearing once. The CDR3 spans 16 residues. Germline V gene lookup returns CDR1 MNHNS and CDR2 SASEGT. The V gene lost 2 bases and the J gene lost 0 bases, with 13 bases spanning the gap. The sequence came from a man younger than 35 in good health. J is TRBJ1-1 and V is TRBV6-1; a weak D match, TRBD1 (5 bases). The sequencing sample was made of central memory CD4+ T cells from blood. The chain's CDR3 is CASSESDIQVNTEAFF. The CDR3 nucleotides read TGTGCCAGCAGTGAATCGGATATACAGGTGAACACTGAAGCTTTCTTT.